Each of the 25 T cell receptor beta chains below was sequenced from the same sample in a study of cytomegalovirus exposure and HLA in healthy donors. Clones were read by immunoSEQ multiplex PCR, and TCRdb kept only the in-frame ones, dropping some. The sample includes some 270,000 clones, around 85% of them seen just once. Sequenced: PBMCs. The receptors stem from a woman aged 18-29 years in good health and CMV-seronegative.

The rearrangement uses TRBV30 and TRBJ2-7; D might be TRBD1 (5 bases). This CDR3 has 13 residues. The V gene lost 0 bases and the J gene lost 7 bases, with 13 bases spanning the gap. CDR1 is GTSNPN, CDR2 SVGIG, per germline (reference sequence). The CDR3 bases are TGTGCCTGGAGTGTTCAGGGTTTGTGGGAGCAGTACTTC. It codes for CAWSVQGLWEQYF.

The chain joins TRBV6-6 to TRBJ1-5; 7 bases map to TRBD1. CDR3 length: 16 amino acids. Looked up from germline, CDR1 is MNHNY and CDR2 is SVGAGI (reference sequence). Losses at the gene ends were 4 bases for V and 4 bases for J; bases not matched to a gene: 10. CDR3 amino acids: CASSSSQGQENQPQHF. CDR3 nucleotide sequence: TGTGCCAGCAGTTCATCCCAAGGACAGGAGAATCAGCCCCAGCATTTT.

The V call is TRBV19, the J call TRBJ2-3; a possible D gene is TRBD1 (5 bases). V was shortened by 10 bases and J by 2 bases, with 16 bases between the two germline ends. This CDR3 region has 14 residues. Per germline, CDR1 LNHDA and CDR2 SQIVND (reference sequence). The CDR3 protein is CATQSRDFTDTQYF. The CDR3 DNA follows: TGTGCCACCCAAAGCAGGGATTTCACAGATACGCAGTATTTT.

This sequence joins TRBV6-6 and TRBJ1-2; 8 nucleotides agree with TRBD1. J lost 4 bases, V lost 4 bases, and 2 bases had no gene match. The germline gives CDR1 MNHNY, CDR2 SVGAGI (reference sequence). CDR3 length: 13 amino acids. The CDR3 DNA is TGTGCCAGCAGTTTACAGGGGGGCTATGGCTACACCTTC. Protein product: CASSLQGGYGYTF.

The chain links TRBV5-1 to TRBJ2-4; 8 nucleotides agree with TRBD1. Trimming cost V 4 bases and J 3 bases; bases outside gene matches: 3. Germline V CDR1 and CDR2: SGHRS, YFSETQ. This CDR3 is built from 14 residues. This CDR3 is CASSTTGGKNIQYF. In DNA, the CDR3 is TGCGCCAGCAGCACAACAGGGGGCAAAAACATTCAGTACTTC.

The rearrangement joins TRBV5-6 to TRBJ2-1, with a tentative D call TRBD1 (6 bases). Between the trimmed V and J ends, which lost 1 base and 12 bases, there was a span of 17 bases. Germline V lookup: CDR1 SGHDT, CDR2 YYEEEE. The CDR3 has 14 residues. The CDR3 loop is CASSLTDSGPGQFF. The CDR3 region has the DNA TGTGCCAGCAGCTTGACGGACAGCGGCCCTGGGCAGTTCTTC.

This rearrangement joins TRBV25-1 to TRBJ2-1, with 12 nucleotides matching TRBD1. This CDR3 region has 16 residues. V trimming: 2 bases; J trimming: 10 bases; junction bases outside the gene matches: 9. The germline V gene encodes CDR1 MGHDK and CDR2 SYGVNS. Here the CDR3 reads CASSEAPGQGAKEQFF. The CDR3 DNA reads TGTGCCAGCAGTGAAGCCCCGGGACAGGGGGCAAAAGAGCAGTTCTTC.

In this sample, this clone turned up a few times. CDR3 region: CAWSVGIREAFF. The CDR3, as DNA: TGTGCCTGGAGCGTTGGAATCAGGGAAGCTTTCTTT. This chain connects TRBV30 to TRBJ1-1; no clear D gene. The CDR3 has 12 amino acids. The germline gives CDR1 GTSNPN, CDR2 SVGIG (reference sequence). With 3 bases removed from V and 8 bases from J, the gap between germline ends came to 13 bases.

The rearrangement links TRBV5-8 to TRBJ2-1, with 7 positions matching TRBD1. CDR3 size: 13 residues. Germline V CDR1 and CDR2: SGHTS, YDEGEE. Germline trimming cut 3 bases from V and 4 bases from J; bases unmatched to any gene: 1. CDR3 in DNA: TGTGCCAGCAGCTCGACAGGGTACAATGAGCAGTTCTTC. Translation gives CASSSTGYNEQFF.

The chain uses TRBV4-3 and TRBJ2-5; tentative D call: TRBD1 (5 bases). The ends were cut back, 1 base at V and 0 bases at J, with 9 bases in the middle. The CDR3 runs to 15 residues. From germline, CDR1 is LGHNA and CDR2 YSLEER. CDR3 sequence: CASSQVGRDQETQYF. The DNA for the CDR3 is TGCGCCAGCAGCCAAGTAGGCAGGGACCAAGAGACCCAGTACTTC.

This sequence joins TRBV5-6 and TRBJ2-7; no reliable D call. The V gene lost 3 bases and the J gene lost 0 bases, with 16 bases spanning the gap. Germline loops: CDR1 SGHDT, CDR2 YYEEEE. This CDR3 is 16 amino acids long. CDR3 bases: TGTGCCAGCAGCTCTTGGTTCTACGTTTCCTCCTACGAGCAGTACTTC. Residues: CASSSWFYVSSYEQYF.

The chain recombines TRBV30 with TRBJ2-1, with 9 bases that match TRBD2. The CDR3 contains 15 residues. The ends lost 0 bases at V and 7 bases at J; junction bases unmatched: 7. In germline, CDR1 is GTSNPN, CDR2 SVGIG (reference sequence). CDR3: CAWSVQGLAVNEQFF. CDR3 DNA sequence: TGTGCCTGGAGTGTACAGGGACTAGCCGTAAATGAGCAGTTCTTC.

This clone was recorded only once. V gene TRBV5-1 combines with J gene TRBJ2-3, with D perhaps matching TRBD2 (5 bases). The CDR3 runs to 15 residues. Trimming pared 2 bases from V and 6 bases from J, leaving 16 bases between. Germline-derived CDR1 and CDR2 are SGHRS and YFSETQ. CDR3 bases: TGCGCCAGCAGCTTTGGTAGCGCCCAAGGTGATACGCAGTATTTT. This encodes CASSFGSAQGDTQYF.

This clone has more than one count but fewer than ten. The chain links TRBV7-6 to TRBJ2-5; perhaps TRBD1 as D (5 bases). The CDR3 contains 14 residues. From germline, CDR1 is SGHVS and CDR2 FNYEAQ. Trimming took 5 bases from V and 2 from J, leaving 12 bases between them. CDR3 region: CASSPDSSQETQYF. In DNA, the CDR3 is TGTGCCAGCAGCCCTGACAGTAGTCAAGAGACCCAGTACTTC.

This chain joins TRBV27 and TRBJ2-7, with 15 bases that match TRBD2. The germline V gene has CDR1 MNHEY and CDR2 SMNVEV (reference sequence). J lost 5 bases, V lost 7 bases, and 12 bases had no gene match. The CDR3 length is 17 residues. The CDR3 protein is CASTTGLAGGGIHEQYF. CDR3 bases: TGTGCCAGCACAACGGGACTAGCGGGAGGAGGAATCCACGAGCAGTACTTC.

This clone was seen just once. The chain employs TRBV12-5 and TRBJ1-2, with D unresolved. Trimming left V 5 bases short and J 7 bases short, with 29 bases between. CDR1 is LGHNT, CDR2 FRNRAP, per germline. This CDR3 is built from 18 residues. The CDR3 DNA follows: TGTGCTAGTGGTCTCTTCCCCGGGCTCCAACTAGGTGGAAGTGGCTACACCTTC. The encoded protein is CASGLFPGLQLGGSGYTF.

The V and J genes are TRBV5-1 and TRBJ1-1; TRBD1 might be the D (5 bases). V was trimmed by 8 bases and J by 0 bases, leaving 20 bases between them. Germline CDR1 reads SGHRS; CDR2 reads YFSETQ. The CDR3 contains 16 residues. CDR3 sequence (DNA): TGCGCCAGTTACCCTGGGTATCAAGGGGTGAACACTGAAGCTTTCTTT. Amino acids: CASYPGYQGVNTEAFF.

J is TRBJ1-1 and V is TRBV5-6; D may be TRBD1 (5 bases). The V gene lost 2 bases and the J gene lost 1 base, with 9 bases spanning the gap. Germline loops: CDR1 SGHDT, CDR2 YYEEEE. CDR3 length: 14 residues. The CDR3 region is CASSFGHTNTEAFF. CDR3 nucleotide sequence: TGTGCCAGCAGCTTCGGACATACGAACACTGAAGCTTTCTTT.

Note on this clone: Other DNA variants within this sample encode the same CDR3. The rearrangement joins TRBV5-6 to TRBJ1-5; possibly TRBD1 for D (6 bases). V was trimmed by 1 base and J by 4 bases, leaving 6 bases between them. The CDR3 is 13 residues long. Per the germline V gene, CDR1 is SGHDT and CDR2 is YYEEEE. DNA for the CDR3: TGTGCCAGCAGCTTGAGGGGGAATCAGCCCCAGCATTTT. Translating gives CASSLRGNQPQHF.

The chain employs TRBV6-5 and TRBJ2-7; a weak D match, TRBD1 (5 bases). Trimming left V 0 bases short and J 1 base short, with 10 bases between. This CDR3 comprises 15 residues. Germline loops: CDR1 MNHEY, CDR2 SVGAGI. CDR3 loop: CASSYSMGRSYEQYF. Here the CDR3 DNA reads TGTGCCAGCAGTTACTCGATGGGGCGGTCCTACGAGCAGTACTTC.

The V and J genes are TRBV6-5 and TRBJ1-2, with D maybe TRBD1 (6 bases). V lost 7 bases and J 4 bases, leaving 19 bases between the germline ends. CDR3 length: 15 residues. The germline V gene has CDR1 MNHEY and CDR2 SVGAGI. This CDR3 reads CASITRGDTAYGYTF. The CDR3 DNA reads as TGTGCCAGCATTACTCGAGGGGACACGGCCTATGGCTACACCTTC.

V gene TRBV25-1 combines with J gene TRBJ2-3, with D perhaps matching TRBD2 (5 bases). The CDR3 totals 18 residues. Germline CDR1 reads MGHDK; CDR2 reads SYGVNS. Trimming took 6 bases from V and 4 from J, leaving 26 bases between them. The CDR3: CASSYPSGYSQSADTQYF. As DNA, the CDR3 is TGTGCCAGCAGCTACCCCTCGGGGTACTCCCAATCAGCAGATACGCAGTATTTT.

The rearrangement links TRBV19 to TRBJ1-5, with D possibly TRBD1 on 5 matching bases. The V gene lost 7 bases and the J gene lost 0 bases, with 16 bases spanning the gap. This CDR3 is built from 16 residues. Per the germline V gene, CDR1 is LNHDA and CDR2 is SQIVND (reference sequence). For the CDR3, the DNA is TGTGCCAGTATCCGCGGGGGATCGTATAGCAATCAGCCCCAGCATTTT. Amino acids: CASIRGGSYSNQPQHF.

This chain uses TRBV7-2 with TRBJ1-5; tentatively, D is TRBD1 (6 bases). CDR3 size: 16 residues. Germline CDR1 and CDR2: SGHTA and FQGNSA. Trimming cost V 5 bases and J 10 bases, with 24 bases left between them. The CDR3 loop reads CASSLGGGGGLSPQHF. CDR3 sequence (DNA): TGTGCCAGCAGCCTAGGGGGGGGTGGCGGTTTGAGCCCCCAGCATTTT.

The chain uses TRBV14 and TRBJ1-1; weak D call: TRBD1 (5 bases). Germline values: CDR1 SGHDN, CDR2 FVKESK. The CDR3 sequence is 14 residues long. The V gene lost 4 bases and the J gene lost 12 bases, with 21 bases spanning the gap. This CDR3 is CASSRSIGGLAPFF. CDR3 DNA: TGTGCCAGCAGCCGCTCAATCGGGGGTCTTGCTCCTTTCTTT.